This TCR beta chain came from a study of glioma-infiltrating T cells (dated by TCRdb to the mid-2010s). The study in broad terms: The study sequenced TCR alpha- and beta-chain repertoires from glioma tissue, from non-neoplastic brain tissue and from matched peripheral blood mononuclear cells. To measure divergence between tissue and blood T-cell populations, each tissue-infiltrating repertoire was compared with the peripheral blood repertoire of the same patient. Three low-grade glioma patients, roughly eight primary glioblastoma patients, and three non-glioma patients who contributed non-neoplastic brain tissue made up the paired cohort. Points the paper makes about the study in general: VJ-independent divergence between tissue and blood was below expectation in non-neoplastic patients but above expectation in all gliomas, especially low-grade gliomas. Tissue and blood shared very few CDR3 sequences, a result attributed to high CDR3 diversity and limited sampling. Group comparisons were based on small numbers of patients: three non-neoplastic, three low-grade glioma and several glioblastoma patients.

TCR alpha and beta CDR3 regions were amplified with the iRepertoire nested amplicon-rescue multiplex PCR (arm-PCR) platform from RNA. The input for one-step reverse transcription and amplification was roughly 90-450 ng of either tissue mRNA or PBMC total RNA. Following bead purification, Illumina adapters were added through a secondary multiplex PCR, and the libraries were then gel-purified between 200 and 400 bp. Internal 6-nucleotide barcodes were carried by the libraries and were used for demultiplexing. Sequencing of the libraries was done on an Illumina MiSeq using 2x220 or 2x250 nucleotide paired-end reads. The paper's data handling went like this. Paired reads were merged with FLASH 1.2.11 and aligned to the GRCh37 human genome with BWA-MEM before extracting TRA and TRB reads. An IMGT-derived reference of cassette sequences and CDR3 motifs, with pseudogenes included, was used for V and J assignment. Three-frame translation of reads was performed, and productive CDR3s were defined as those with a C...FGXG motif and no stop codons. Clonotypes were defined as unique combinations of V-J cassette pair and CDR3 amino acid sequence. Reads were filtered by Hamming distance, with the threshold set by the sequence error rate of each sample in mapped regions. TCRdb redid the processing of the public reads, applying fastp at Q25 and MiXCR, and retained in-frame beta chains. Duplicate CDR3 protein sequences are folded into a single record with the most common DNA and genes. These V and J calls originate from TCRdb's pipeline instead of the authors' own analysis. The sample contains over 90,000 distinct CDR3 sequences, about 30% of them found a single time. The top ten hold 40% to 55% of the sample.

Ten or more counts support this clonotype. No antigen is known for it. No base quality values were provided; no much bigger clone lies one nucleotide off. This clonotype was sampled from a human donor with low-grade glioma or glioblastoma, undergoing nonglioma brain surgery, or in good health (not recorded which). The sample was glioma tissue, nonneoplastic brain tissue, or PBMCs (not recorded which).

The CDR3 region: CASSLRGPGGWENTEAFF. The sequence in DNA is TGTGCCAGCAGTCTCAGGGGGCCTGGCGGGTGGGAGAACACTGAAGCTTTCTTT. The chain is encoded by TRBV27 joined to TRBJ1-1, with 8 central nucleotides matching TRBD1. From its cysteine to its phenylalanine, the CDR3 spans 18 amino acids. Only the CDR3 DNA is retained, 54 bases long and in frame from the first base. Based on the germline V gene (reference sequence), the CDR1 and CDR2 sequences are MNHEY and SMNVEV. At the junction V is shortened by 5 bases and J by 1 base; bases outside the gene matches: 15.